Listed here are 7 T cell receptor beta chains from one sample, sequenced in a study of blood T cell repertoires in COVID-19. The table came from immunoSEQ multiplex PCR; TCRdb's copy has only in-frame clones and leaves some out. The sample has more than 95,000 clones; roughly 79% are singletons. Sequenced sample: peripheral blood. These receptors came from an elderly man with acute or convalescent COVID-19.

The CDR3 region has the DNA TGTGCCAGCAGACAACAAGGTGCGGACACCGGGGAGCTGTTTTTT. Its protein is CASRQQGADTGELFF. The V and J genes are TRBV6-5 and TRBJ2-2; D ambiguous. The length of the CDR3 is 15 residues. The germline V gene encodes CDR1 MNHEY and CDR2 SVGAGI. The ends were cut back, 6 bases at V and 3 bases at J, with 14 bases in the middle.

The chain employs TRBV5-4 and TRBJ2-1; D is possibly TRBD1 (5 bases). Germline loops: CDR1 SGHNT, CDR2 YYREEE (reference sequence). The CDR3 length is 13 residues. V was pared by 7 bases and J by 6 bases, with 14 bases between. The CDR3 nucleotides are TGTGCCAGCGGGCGACAGCCAAGCAATGAGCAGTTCTTC. Protein: CASGRQPSNEQFF.

This clone was picked up one time. V is TRBV30 and J is TRBJ2-7, with D possibly matching TRBD2 (6 bases). The CDR3 loop spans 14 amino acids. CDR1 GTSNPN and CDR2 SVGIG come from the germline V gene (reference sequence). V was clipped by 4 bases and J by 0 bases, with 13 bases between them. Here the CDR3 DNA reads TGTGCCTGGACGGGACTCCTCAGCTCCTACGAGCAGTACTTC. Translation: CAWTGLLSSYEQYF.

The rearrangement links TRBV10-3 to TRBJ2-7; D not resolved. Germline assignment: CDR1 ENHRY and CDR2 SYGVKD. Trimming took 4 bases from V and 3 from J, leaving 7 bases between them. The CDR3 extends over 12 amino acids. For the CDR3, the DNA is TGTGCCATCAGTGCACAGAGCTACGAGCAGTACTTC. Translation gives CAISAQSYEQYF.

V gene TRBV11-2 combines with J gene TRBJ2-7; the match to TRBD1 covers 9 bases. The ends lost 6 bases at V and 5 bases at J; junction bases unmatched: 11. This CDR3 region has 15 residues. Germline-derived CDR1 and CDR2 are SGHAT and FQNNGV. The CDR3 sequence is CASSSAGTGLHEQYF. The CDR3 DNA sequence: TGTGCCAGCAGTTCGGCAGGGACAGGGCTCCACGAGCAGTACTTC.

The sample holds one count of this clone. This rearrangement joins TRBV5-1 to TRBJ2-7; D perhaps matches TRBD2 (5 bases). The germline gives CDR1 SGHRS, CDR2 YFSETQ. The CDR3 runs to 14 residues. V lost 4 bases, J lost 3 bases, and 14 bases lay in between. CDR3 sequence: CASSVRLKGYEQYF. In nucleotides, the CDR3 is TGCGCCAGCAGCGTACGACTAAAGGGCTACGAGCAGTACTTC.

V gene TRBV5-1 combines with J gene TRBJ2-3; D uncertain. The CDR3 length is 16 residues. Germline V CDR1 and CDR2: SGHRS, YFSETQ. V lost 0 bases and J lost 0, with 11 bases in between. The DNA for the CDR3 is TGCGCCAGCAGCTTGGGAACTCGCCGCAGCACAGATACGCAGTATTTT. It translates to CASSLGTRRSTDTQYF.